This T cell receptor beta chain was documented in a study of beta chain features in type 1 diabetes. As for this clone: What it recognizes is unknown.

The CDR3 sequence is 15 residues long. CDR1 is MGHDK and CDR2 is SYGVNS in the germline V gene. V lost 3 bases and J lost 1, with 12 bases in between. The study, taken as a whole, reports: TCRB CDR3 length was moderately but significantly reduced in all four CD4+ subsets of Type 1 diabetes patients.

Purity exceeding 98% was reached by all sorted populations. Every bit of the isolated RNA underwent reverse transcription, so sequencing read expressed TCRB transcripts. Sequenced by immunoSEQ multiplex PCR; TCRdb stores in-frame clones only, minus some. In the table there are about 710,000 clones, over 11% of which are singletons. The sequenced sample was naive CD4+ T cells from blood. This chain connects TRBV25-1 to TRBJ2-5; D is possibly TRBD1 (6 bases). The receptor's source is a man between 18 and 29 years old with type 1 diabetes. CDR3 in DNA: TGTGCCAGCAGTGATCCTAGCAGGGGCCAAGAGACCCAGTACTTC. Residues: CASSDPSRGQETQYF.